This T cell receptor (beta chain) was captured in a study of cytomegalovirus exposure and HLA in healthy donors. Across the whole study: In an earlier analysis, around 100 million unique TCR beta sequences were found from 200 million or so T cells. Overall study findings and caveats: In a later analysis, donors in an Asian-associated ancestry cluster reportedly had fewer N-insertions in productive TCRs than the cohort mean. Later work found most CMV-associated TCR beta chains apparently HLA-restricted. What TCR beta sequences reportedly achieved was accurate prediction of HLA-A and HLA-B alleles in most subjects.

On this clone: Its target is unknown.

Both 60 Vbeta primers and 13 Jbeta primers went into the PCR. Profiling relied on immunoSEQ multiplex PCR, and the TCRdb table lists in-frame clones only, not all of them. The data show under 200,000 clones, roughly three quarters seen once. Losses at the gene ends were 7 bases for V and 5 bases for J; bases not matched to a gene: 5. This CDR3 is built from 14 residues. Germline V CDR1 and CDR2: MNHNS, SASEGT. Sequencing used PBMCs. The receptor comes from a woman aged 40 to 49 in good health and CMV-seropositive. V usage is TRBV6-1 and J usage is TRBJ1-6, with 7 bases identical to TRBD1. This chain's CDR3 is CASTYGTDNSPLHF. The CDR3 region has the DNA TGTGCCAGCACATACGGGACAGATAATTCACCCCTCCACTTT.